Listed below are T cell receptor beta chains from one sample, sequenced in a study of blood T cells in healthy people across ages. TCRdb itself ran the 5' RACE reads through MiXCR, one entry per CDR3 protein. The top ten hold approximately 0.71% of the sample, which has around 1,000,000 distinct CDR3 sequences, roughly a quarter seen once. Another study also made use of these data, one on T cells of mothers and their children.

Specimen: blood. The receptors shown here come from a girl aged 2-15 years in good health. Both conserved end residues are trimmed from each CDR3.

j_gene: TRBJ2-4; v_gene: TRBV2; CDR3aa: ASSVGGKNIQY
j_gene: TRBJ2-5; v_gene: TRBV7-3; CDR3aa: ASSLGTPDTQY
j_gene: NA; v_gene: TRBV27; CDR3aa: ASSLSPAGTYEQY
j_gene: TRBJ2-3; v_gene: TRBV6-6; CDR3aa: ASSSGAYTQY
j_gene: TRBJ2-7; v_gene: TRBV28; CDR3aa: ASLDRASEQY
j_gene: TRBJ1-5; v_gene: TRBV27; CDR3aa: ASSFRGFNQPQH
j_gene: TRBJ2-3; v_gene: TRBV6-6; CDR3aa: ASSYGPAPSTDTQY
j_gene: TRBJ1-2; v_gene: TRBV29-1; CDR3aa: SVNGDSGGYT
j_gene: TRBJ2-4; v_gene: TRBV29-1; CDR3aa: SATGAGPKNIQY
j_gene: TRBJ1-2; v_gene: TRBV6-1; CDR3aa: ASLNTGNYGYT
j_gene: TRBJ2-7; v_gene: TRBV20-1; CDR3aa: SASPLSYEQY
j_gene: TRBJ2-1; v_gene: TRBV2; CDR3aa: ASRLGGHEQF
j_gene: TRBJ2-3; v_gene: TRBV7-2; CDR3aa: ASSLEYFTDTQY
j_gene: TRBJ2-2; v_gene: TRBV11-2; CDR3aa: ASSSFGLAATSTGELF